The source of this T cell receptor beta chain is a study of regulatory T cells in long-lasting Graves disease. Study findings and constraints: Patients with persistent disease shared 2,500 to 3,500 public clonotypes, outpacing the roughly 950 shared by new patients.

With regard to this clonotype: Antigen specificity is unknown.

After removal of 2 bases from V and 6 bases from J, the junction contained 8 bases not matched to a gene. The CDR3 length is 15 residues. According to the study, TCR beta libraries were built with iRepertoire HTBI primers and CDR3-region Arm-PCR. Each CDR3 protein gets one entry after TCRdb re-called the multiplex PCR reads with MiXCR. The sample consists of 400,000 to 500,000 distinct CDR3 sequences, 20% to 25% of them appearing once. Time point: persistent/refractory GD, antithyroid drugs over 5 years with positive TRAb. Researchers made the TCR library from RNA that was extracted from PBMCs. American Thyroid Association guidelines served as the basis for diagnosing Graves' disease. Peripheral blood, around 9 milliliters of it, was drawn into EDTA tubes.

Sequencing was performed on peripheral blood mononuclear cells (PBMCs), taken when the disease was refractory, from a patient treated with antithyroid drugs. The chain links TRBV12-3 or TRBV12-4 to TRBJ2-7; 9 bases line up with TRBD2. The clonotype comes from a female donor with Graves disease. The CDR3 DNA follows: TGTGCCAGCAGTTTAATCGCGGGAGGGCCGGTCGAGCAGTACTTC. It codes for CASSLIAGGPVEQYF.